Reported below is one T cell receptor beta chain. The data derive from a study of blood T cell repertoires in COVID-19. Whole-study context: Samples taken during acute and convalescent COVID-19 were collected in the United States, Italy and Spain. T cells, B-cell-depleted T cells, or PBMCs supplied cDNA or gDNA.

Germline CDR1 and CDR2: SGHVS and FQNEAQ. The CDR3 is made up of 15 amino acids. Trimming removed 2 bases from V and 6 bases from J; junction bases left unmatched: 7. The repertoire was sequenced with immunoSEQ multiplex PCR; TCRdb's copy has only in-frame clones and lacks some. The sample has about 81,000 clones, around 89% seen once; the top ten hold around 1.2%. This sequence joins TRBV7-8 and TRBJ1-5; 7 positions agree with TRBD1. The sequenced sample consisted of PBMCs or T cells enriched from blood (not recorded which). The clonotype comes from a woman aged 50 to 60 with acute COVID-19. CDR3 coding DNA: TGTGCCAGCAGCTTAAAGACAGGGTTTGGTCAGCCCCAGCATTTT. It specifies CASSLKTGFGQPQHF.